The clone carrying this T cell receptor (beta chain) turned up a few times. The antigen remains unidentified. The individuals who served as donors were healthy Caucasians living in Russia, aged about 6 to 100. Alongside a J-beta primer mix, a sample-barcoded 5' primer served in a second PCR lasting about 7 to 11 cycles. TCRdb redid the calling of the 5' RACE reads with MiXCR, one entry per CDR3 protein. The data show roughly 1.6 million distinct CDR3 sequences, roughly 32% seen once. This record comes from a study of blood T cells in healthy people across ages. CDR1 MNHNY and CDR2 SVGAGI come from the germline V gene (reference sequence). CDR3 length: 13 amino acids. Trimming removed 7 bases from V and 5 bases from J, with 14 bases in between. Broader study findings: Any conclusive comparison of naive versus antigen-experienced cells was prevented by using unsorted PBMCs. Calculation of diversity from one million T cells yielded estimates considered to be underestimates.

The gene calls are TRBV6-6 and TRBJ2-5; tentatively, D is TRBD2 (5 bases). The sequencing sample was made of blood. The clonotype was recovered from a woman aged 25 to 45 in good health. CDR3 sequence: CASTHRGGETQYF. As DNA, the CDR3 is TGTGCCAGCACCCACCGGGGTGGGGAGACCCAGTACTTC.